This T cell receptor beta chain was profiled in a study of T cell repertoires in cytomegalovirus infection. Germline loops: CDR1 LGHNA, CDR2 YNFKEQ. This CDR3 comprises 19 residues. The ends lost 0 bases at V and 7 bases at J; junction bases unmatched: 13. Remarks on this clonotype: The target antigen is unknown.

TCRdb re-analysed the reads in MiXCR, keeping a single row per CDR3 protein. The sample gives roughly 110,000 distinct CDR3 sequences, 30% to 35% of which show up once; around two fifths is in the top ten. Study-wide findings and caveats: The ex vivo response showed dominance by HLA-C-restricted CMV-specific TCR beta clonotypes. Identification of carriers of CMV plus the relevant HLA was performed using cumulative public TCR beta family frequency.

This chain links TRBV4-2 with TRBJ2-1; 12 nucleotides align to TRBD2. Source: CD8+ T cells from cultured PBMCs, taken from culture after CMV antigen stimulation. The sequence derives from a human donor in good health (CMV status not recorded). Some clones in this sample may be carry-over from other donors' samples. CDR3 region: CASSQDSPQLAGGRNEQFF. The DNA for the CDR3 is TGTGCCAGCAGCCAAGATTCCCCCCAGCTAGCGGGGGGGAGGAATGAGCAGTTCTTC.